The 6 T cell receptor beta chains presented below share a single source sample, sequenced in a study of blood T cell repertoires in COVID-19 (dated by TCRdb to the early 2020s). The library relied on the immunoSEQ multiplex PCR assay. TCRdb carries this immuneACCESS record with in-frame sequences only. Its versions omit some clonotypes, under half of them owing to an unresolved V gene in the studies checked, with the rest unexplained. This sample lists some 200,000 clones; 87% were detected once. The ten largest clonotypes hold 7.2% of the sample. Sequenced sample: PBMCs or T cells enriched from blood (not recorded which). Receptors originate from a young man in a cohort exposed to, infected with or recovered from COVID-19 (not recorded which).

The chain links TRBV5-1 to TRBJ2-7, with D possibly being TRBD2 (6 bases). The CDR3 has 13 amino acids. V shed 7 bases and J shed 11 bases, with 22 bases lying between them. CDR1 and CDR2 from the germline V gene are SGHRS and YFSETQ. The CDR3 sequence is CASLGPTTGLEYF. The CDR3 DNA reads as TGCGCCAGCCTCGGGCCCACGACGGGACTGGAGTACTTC.

The CDR3 sequence is CASSLAPGRDEQYF. The CDR3 nucleotides read TGCGCCAGCAGCTTGGCCCCAGGCAGGGACGAGCAGTACTTC. The V call is TRBV5-1, the J call TRBJ2-7; tentative D call: TRBD1 (5 bases). The ends were cut back, 0 bases at V and 5 bases at J, with 12 bases in the middle. This CDR3 comprises 14 residues. Germline V gene sequence: CDR1 SGHRS, CDR2 YFSETQ.

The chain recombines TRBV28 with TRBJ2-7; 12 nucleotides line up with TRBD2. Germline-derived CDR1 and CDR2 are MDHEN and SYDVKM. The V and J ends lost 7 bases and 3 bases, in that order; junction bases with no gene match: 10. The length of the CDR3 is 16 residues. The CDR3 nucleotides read TGTGCCAGCAACCCTAGCGGGAGGGCCTATAGCTACGAGCAGTACTTC. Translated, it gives CASNPSGRAYSYEQYF.

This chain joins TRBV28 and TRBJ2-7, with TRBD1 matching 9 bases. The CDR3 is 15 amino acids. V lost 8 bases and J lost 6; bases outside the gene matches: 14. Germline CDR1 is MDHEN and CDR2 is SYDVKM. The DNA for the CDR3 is TGTGCCAGCGGACTCGCCGGGACAGGGTTCGGCGAGCAGTACTTC. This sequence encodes CASGLAGTGFGEQYF.

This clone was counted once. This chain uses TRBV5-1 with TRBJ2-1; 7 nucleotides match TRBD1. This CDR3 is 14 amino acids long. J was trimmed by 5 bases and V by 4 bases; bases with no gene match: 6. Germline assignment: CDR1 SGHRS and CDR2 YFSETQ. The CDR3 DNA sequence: TGCGCCAGCAGCAAATCGGGACAGAACAATGAGCAGTTCTTC. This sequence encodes CASSKSGQNNEQFF.

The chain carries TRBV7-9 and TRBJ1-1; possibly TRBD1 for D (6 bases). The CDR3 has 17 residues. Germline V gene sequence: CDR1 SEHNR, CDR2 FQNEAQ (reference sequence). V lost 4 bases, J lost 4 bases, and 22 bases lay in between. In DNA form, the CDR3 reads TGTGCCAGCAGCTCCTGGTCGGGGGGGCAGGGAGGCACTGAAGCTTTCTTT. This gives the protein CASSSWSGGQGGTEAFF. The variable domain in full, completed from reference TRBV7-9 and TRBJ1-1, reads DTGVSQNPRHKITKRGQNVTFRCDPISEHNRLYWYRQTLGQGPEFLTYFQNEAQLEKSRLLSDRFSAERPKGSFSTLEIQRTEQGDSAMYLCASSSWSGGQGGTEAFFGQGTRLTVV.